This T cell receptor (beta chain) was found in a study of blood T cell repertoires in COVID-19. About the study: Whether acute or convalescent, the COVID-19 samples came from the United States, Italy and Spain.

V was clipped by 0 bases and J by 11 bases, with 8 bases between them. The CDR3 is 12 amino acids. CDR1 MNHNY and CDR2 SVGAGI come from the germline V gene (reference sequence). Original processing methods: Using reference gene primer amplification, nucleated cell counts were estimated. Some clones are missing from TCRdb's copy, which holds only in-frame ones; the method was immunoSEQ multiplex PCR. V and J calls and clone size are those listed in that table; D and trimming were worked out from the DNA. Found here are tens of thousands of clones, more than 85% of them singletons; the top ten hold more than 1%.

Sequencing used peripheral blood. This clonotype was sampled from a man in his 70s with acute or convalescent COVID-19. This chain links TRBV6-6 with TRBJ2-1, with D unclear. CDR3 sequence reads: CASSYSISKQFF. The CDR3 DNA sequence: TGTGCCAGCAGTTACTCGATTTCTAAGCAGTTCTTC.